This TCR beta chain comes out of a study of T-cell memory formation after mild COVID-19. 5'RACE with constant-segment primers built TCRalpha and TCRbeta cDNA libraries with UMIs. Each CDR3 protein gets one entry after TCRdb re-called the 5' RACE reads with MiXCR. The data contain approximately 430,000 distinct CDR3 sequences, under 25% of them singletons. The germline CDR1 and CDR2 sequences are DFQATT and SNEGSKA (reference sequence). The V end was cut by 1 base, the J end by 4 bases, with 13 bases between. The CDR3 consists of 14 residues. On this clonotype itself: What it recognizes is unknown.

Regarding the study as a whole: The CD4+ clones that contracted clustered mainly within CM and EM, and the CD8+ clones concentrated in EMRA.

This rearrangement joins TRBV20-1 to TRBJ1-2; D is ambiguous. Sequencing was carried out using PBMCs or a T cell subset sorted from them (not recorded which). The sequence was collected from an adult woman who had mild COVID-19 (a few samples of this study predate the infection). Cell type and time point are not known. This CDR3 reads CSARGPTSGYGYTF. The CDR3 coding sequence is TGCAGTGCTAGAGGACCTACCTCGGGCTATGGCTACACCTTC.